One sample yielded the 31 T cell receptor beta chains listed below, sequenced in a study of T cell responses to AZD1222 COVID-19 vaccine. Here immunoSEQ multiplex PCR was the method, and the copy in TCRdb shows in-frame clones only, minus some. The repertoire holds roughly 150,000 clones, with approximately 85% as singletons. Material: peripheral blood, obtained on day 0 of AZD1222 vaccination. The source of these receptors is an adult in good health.

With respect to this clone: This sample includes further DNA sequences coding for the same CDR3. The chain is built from TRBV10-3 and TRBJ1-2, with D possibly matching TRBD1 (5 bases). V was shortened by 4 bases and J by 0 bases, with 9 bases between the two germline ends. Looked up from germline, CDR1 is ENHRY and CDR2 is SYGVKD. This CDR3 has 14 amino acids. CDR3 amino acids: CAISGGVANYGYTF. The CDR3 DNA reads TGTGCCATCAGTGGGGGGGTCGCTAACTATGGCTACACCTTC.

V is TRBV10-3 and J is TRBJ2-1; 10 bases line up with TRBD1. V shed 4 bases and J 6 bases; nucleotides not matched to a gene: 6. From germline, CDR1 is ENHRY and CDR2 SYGVKD. The CDR3 extends over 15 amino acids. This CDR3 is CAISGTGGTLNEQFF. DNA for the CDR3: TGTGCCATCAGTGGGACAGGGGGAACCCTCAATGAGCAGTTCTTC.

In this sample, this clone turned up once. The same CDR3 arises from other DNA sequences in this sample as well. The V and J genes are TRBV7-9 and TRBJ1-5; D not resolved. V shed 2 bases and J shed 1 base, with 6 bases lying between them. The CDR3 covers 14 residues. In germline, CDR1 is SEHNR, CDR2 FQNEAQ (reference sequence). CDR3 loop: CASSLSVSNQPQHF. The CDR3 nucleotides read TGTGCCAGCAGCTTATCAGTAAGCAATCAGCCCCAGCATTTT.

This chain connects TRBV6-5 to TRBJ2-7; possible D gene TRBD1, 5 bases. V lost 6 bases and J lost 7, with 10 bases in between. CDR3 length equals 11 residues. The germline V gene has CDR1 MNHEY and CDR2 SVGAGI. For the CDR3, the DNA is TGTGCCAGCAGGCAGGGTGGAGAGCAGTACTTC. It is translated as CASRQGGEQYF.

This chain links TRBV10-3 with TRBJ1-2, with unresolved D. CDR1 is ENHRY and CDR2 is SYGVKD in the germline V gene. The CDR3 loop spans 14 amino acids. V was shortened by 2 bases and J by 8 bases, with 15 bases between the two germline ends. The CDR3 DNA sequence: TGTGCCATCAGTGAGAGCTTGGCGTTCAAGGGCTACACCTTC. It codes for CAISESLAFKGYTF.

J is TRBJ1-2 and V is TRBV2, with D tentatively TRBD1 (5 bases). V lost 3 bases to trimming and J lost 8 bases, with 13 bases between them. The CDR3 length is 13 residues. The V gene's germline CDR1 is SNHLY and CDR2 FYNNEI. The CDR3 sequence: CASSEDILGGYTF. CDR3 nucleotide sequence: TGTGCCAGCAGTGAGGACATCCTTGGGGGCTACACCTTC. Full variable domain (outside the CDR3, taken from reference TRBV2 and TRBJ1-2): EPEVTQTPSHQVTQMGQEVILRCVPISNHLYFYWYRQILGQKVEFLVSFYNNEISEKSEIFDDQFSVERPDGSNFTLKIRSTKLEDSAMYFCASSEDILGGYTFGSGTRLTVV.

This clone was seen a handful of times. The chain's CDR3 is CASRGDIVPSGNTIYF. The DNA for the CDR3 is TGTGCCAGCAGAGGGGACATCGTACCCTCTGGAAACACCATATATTTT. The chain carries TRBV28 and TRBJ1-3; D possibly corresponds to TRBD1 (6 bases). Germline V lookup: CDR1 MDHEN, CDR2 SYDVKM. V was clipped by 6 bases and J by 0 bases, with 15 bases between them. This CDR3 contains 16 residues. The variable domain in full, with the rest retrieved from reference TRBV28 and TRBJ1-3, is DVKVTQSSRYLVKRTGEKVFLECVQDMDHENMFWYRQDPGLGLRLIYFSYDVKMKEKGDIPEGYSVSREKKERFSLILESASTNQTSMYLCASRGDIVPSGNTIYFGEGSWLTVV.

The V gene is TRBV28, the J gene TRBJ2-6, with D perhaps TRBD1 (6 bases). The CDR3 totals 16 residues. Germline V gene data show CDR1 as MDHEN and CDR2 as SYDVKM. V lost 0 bases to trimming and J lost 0 bases, with 6 bases between them. This chain's CDR3 is CASSLWDSSGANVLTF. The CDR3 nucleotides read TGTGCCAGCAGTTTATGGGACAGCTCTGGGGCCAACGTCCTGACTTTC.

J is TRBJ1-1 and V is TRBV6-6; D unclear. Trimming removed 6 bases from V and 4 bases from J, with 18 bases in between. The germline V gene encodes CDR1 MNHNY and CDR2 SVGAGI (reference sequence). The CDR3 spans 15 residues. CDR3 protein: CASSSYLSGSTEAFF. The CDR3 region has the DNA TGTGCCAGCAGCTCTTACCTTAGTGGGAGCACTGAAGCTTTCTTT.

The chain uses TRBV18 and TRBJ2-3; a weak D match, TRBD1 (5 bases). This CDR3 spans 16 amino acids. CDR1 is KGHSH and CDR2 is LQKENI in the germline V gene. V shed 2 bases and J shed 2 bases, with 14 bases lying between them. CDR3 protein: CASSPADRLTTDTQYF. In nucleotides, the CDR3 is TGTGCCAGCTCACCAGCTGACAGATTAACCACAGATACGCAGTATTTT.

This chain connects TRBV2 to TRBJ1-1; possible D gene TRBD1, 6 bases. The CDR3 has 15 amino acids. The germline gives CDR1 SNHLY, CDR2 FYNNEI. Trimming removed 6 bases from V and 3 bases from J, with 17 bases in between. DNA for the CDR3: TGTGCCAGCAGATTAGAGGGGGGAGGGGACACTGAAGCTTTCTTT. It specifies CASRLEGGGDTEAFF.

The V call is TRBV11-2, the J call TRBJ1-6; unclear D gene. This CDR3 contains 15 residues. Trimming removed 1 base at V and 7 bases at J, with 11 bases between. In germline, CDR1 is SGHAT, CDR2 FQNNGV. CDR3 residues: CASSLVPGSNSPLHF. The CDR3 region has the DNA TGTGCCAGCAGCTTAGTACCGGGATCCAATTCACCCCTCCACTTT.

The chain recombines TRBV10-1 with TRBJ1-1; D may be TRBD1 (5 bases). V dropped 2 bases and J dropped 3 bases, with 10 bases sitting between them. Germline V CDR1 and CDR2: WNHNN, SYGVQD (reference sequence). The CDR3 totals 14 residues. The CDR3 protein is CASSEGQGYTEAFF. The CDR3 DNA reads TGCGCCAGCAGTGAGGGGCAGGGATACACTGAAGCTTTCTTT.

The chain recombines TRBV5-4 with TRBJ2-7; D is perhaps TRBD2 (7 bases). Germline V gives CDR1 SGHNT, CDR2 YYREEE (reference sequence). The CDR3 is made up of 15 amino acids. The V end was cut by 0 bases, the J end by 3 bases, with 13 bases between. The CDR3 bases are TGTGCCAGCAGCTTGGCGCTGGGAGGGGGCTACGAGCAGTACTTC. Its translation is CASSLALGGGYEQYF.

The V gene is TRBV7-9, the J gene TRBJ2-7; a possible D gene is TRBD2 (6 bases). CDR1 SEHNR and CDR2 FQNEAQ come from the germline V gene (reference sequence). CDR3 length: 16 amino acids. Trimming shortened V by 2 bases and J by 6 bases, and 20 bases separated the two germline ends. In DNA form, the CDR3 reads TGTGCCAGCAGCTTATGGGTCGGGCTAGCGAGGGGCGAGCAGTACTTC. It yields the protein CASSLWVGLARGEQYF.

This clone was recorded a few times. This chain uses TRBV9 with TRBJ1-1; D not resolved. CDR3 length: 13 amino acids. V was pared by 4 bases and J by 4 bases, with 11 bases between. Germline CDR1 is SGDLS and CDR2 is YYNGEE. The CDR3 spells CASSLLVRTEAFF. The CDR3 nucleotides are TGTGCCAGCAGCCTCTTGGTGCGCACTGAAGCTTTCTTT. Supplemented by reference TRBV9 and TRBJ1-1, the full variable domain reads DSGVTQTPKHLITATGQRVTLRCSPRSGDLSVYWYQQSLDQGLQFLIQYYNGEERAKGNILERFSAQQFPDLHSELNLSSLELGDSALYFCASSLLVRTEAFFGQGTRLTVV.

The chain combines TRBV23-1 with TRBJ2-7, with unresolved D. TRBV23-1 is reported as an ORF; its role is uncertain. The CDR3 covers 15 residues. The V end was cut by 3 bases, the J end by 7 bases, with 19 bases between. CDR3 residues: CASSQDYRATVEQYF. The CDR3 bases are TGCGCCAGCAGTCAGGATTACCGGGCCACCGTAGAGCAGTACTTC.

The V gene is TRBV19, the J gene TRBJ2-1; D is perhaps TRBD2 (7 bases). CDR1 LNHDA and CDR2 SQIVND come from the germline V gene (reference sequence). The germline V and J ends were trimmed by 7 bases and 6 bases, with 16 bases remaining between them. The CDR3 is made up of 14 amino acids. The CDR3 bases are TGTGCCAGTACCAAGGGGGGGAGCAGCAATGAGCAGTTCTTC. Protein product: CASTKGGSSNEQFF. The complete variable domain, with remaining parts taken from reference TRBV19 and TRBJ2-1, reads DGGITQSPKYLFRKEGQNVTLSCEQNLNHDAMYWYRQDPGQGLRLIYYSQIVNDFQKGDIAEGYSVSREKKESFPLTVTSAQKNPTAFYLCASTKGGSSNEQFFGPGTRLTVL.

J is TRBJ2-1 and V is TRBV3-1 (or the pseudogene TRBV3-2); 10 nucleotides match TRBD1. This CDR3 has 16 amino acids. Germline CDR1 and CDR2: LGHDT and YNNKEL (reference sequence). V dropped 4 bases and J dropped 3; count of bases not matched to a gene: 6. The CDR3 sequence is CASSRPRTGGYNEQFF. In nucleotides, the CDR3 is TGTGCCAGCAGCCGCCCCCGGACAGGGGGCTACAATGAGCAGTTCTTC.

This clone was seen a single time. The V and J genes are TRBV9 and TRBJ2-3, with D tentatively TRBD2 (6 bases). The germline V gene has CDR1 SGDLS and CDR2 YYNGEE. Trimming left V 2 bases short and J 5 bases short, with 9 bases between. This CDR3 has 13 residues. CDR3 in amino acids: CASSVRAGDTQYF. CDR3 DNA sequence: TGTGCCAGCAGCGTTCGAGCGGGAGATACGCAGTATTTT. The variable domain in full, completed from reference TRBV9 and TRBJ2-3, reads DSGVTQTPKHLITATGQRVTLRCSPRSGDLSVYWYQQSLDQGLQFLIQYYNGEERAKGNILERFSAQQFPDLHSELNLSSLELGDSALYFCASSVRAGDTQYFGPGTRLTVL.

This chain connects TRBV7-2 to TRBJ1-6; D call uncertain. The CDR3 runs 12 residues. Germline V gene sequence: CDR1 SGHTA, CDR2 FQGNSA. The V gene lost 1 base and the J gene lost 10 bases, with 5 bases spanning the gap. The CDR3 sequence: CASSLETSPLHF. CDR3 DNA sequence: TGTGCCAGCAGCTTAGAAACGTCACCCCTCCACTTT.

This clone was found a few times. The rearrangement uses TRBV10-2 and TRBJ1-6, with D uncertain. Trimming took 3 bases from V and 6 from J, leaving 9 bases between them. CDR1 and CDR2 from the germline V gene are WSHSY and SAAADI. This CDR3 has 14 amino acids. The DNA of the CDR3 is TGCGCCAGCAGTGAACAAGGGTCTAATTCACCCCTCCACTTT. It encodes CASSEQGSNSPLHF.

The sample holds a few counts of this clone. This sample includes further DNA sequences coding for the same CDR3. The chain combines TRBV2 with TRBJ1-1, with no clear D. The CDR3 sequence is 13 residues long. The V gene lost 4 bases and the J gene lost 2 bases, with 8 bases spanning the gap. Germline values: CDR1 SNHLY, CDR2 FYNNEI. This chain's CDR3 is CASSVGGNTEAFF. In DNA form, the CDR3 reads TGTGCCAGCAGTGTTGGAGGTAACACTGAAGCTTTCTTT.

This clone showed up just a few times. The rearrangement joins TRBV6-5 to TRBJ2-7; 7 bases agree with TRBD2. The CDR3 has 14 amino acids. Per the germline V gene, CDR1 is MNHEY and CDR2 is SVGAGI. The V and J ends lost 0 bases and 6 bases, in that order; junction bases with no gene match: 5. The CDR3 DNA sequence: TGTGCCAGCAGTTACTCTAGGACTAGGGTCGAGCAGTACTTC. Translation: CASSYSRTRVEQYF.

The chain couples TRBV21-1 to TRBJ2-2. TRBV21-1 is recorded as a pseudogene. The length of the CDR3 is 9 residues. Here the CDR3 DNA reads TGTGCAAACACCGGGGAGCTGTTTTTT. Translated, it gives CANTGELFF.

The chain combines TRBV6-5 with TRBJ1-5, with no clear D. The germline V gene encodes CDR1 MNHEY and CDR2 SVGAGI. Deletions cut 3 bases from V and 6 bases from J, with 12 bases between. This CDR3 has 14 residues. The CDR3 nucleotides are TGTGCCAGCAGTTATGAGTTAGGGCGTCAGCCCCAGCATTTT. It codes for CASSYELGRQPQHF.

The table lists this clone with many counts. The rearrangement links TRBV30 to TRBJ1-6, with 10 bases fitting TRBD1. CDR3 length equals 16 residues. CDR1 and CDR2 (germline): GTSNPN, SVGIG (reference sequence). Unmatched junction bases numbered 9, after V lost 2 bases and J lost 8 bases. The CDR3 sequence: CAWSTDRGRTDSPLHF. The CDR3 nucleotides read TGTGCCTGGAGTACCGACAGGGGGCGGACGGATTCACCCCTCCACTTT.

On this clone: This same CDR3 is encoded by further DNA sequences in the sample. This chain connects TRBV3-1 (or the pseudogene TRBV3-2) to TRBJ1-2; D is undetermined. With 0 bases removed from V and 4 bases from J, the gap between germline ends came to 12 bases. CDR3 size: 15 residues. Germline-derived CDR1 and CDR2 are LGHDT and YNNKEL (reference sequence). CDR3 nucleotides: TGTGCCAGCAGCCAAGAGGGCGGTGAAAGCTATGGCTACACCTTC. Its translation is CASSQEGGESYGYTF.

The chain carries TRBV18 and TRBJ1-4; D gene uncertain. The length of the CDR3 is 17 residues. Germline CDR1 reads KGHSH; CDR2 reads LQKENI. V dropped 3 bases and J dropped 0 bases, with 14 bases sitting between them. DNA of the CDR3: TGTGCCAGCTCACCTCAGATAGAAGCAGCAACTAATGAAAAACTGTTTTTT. Translated: CASSPQIEAATNEKLFF.

The chain carries TRBV30 and TRBJ2-5, with D possibly matching TRBD2 (6 bases). Germline V gene lookup returns CDR1 GTSNPN and CDR2 SVGIG (reference sequence). The CDR3 extends over 15 amino acids. V was pared by 0 bases and J by 5 bases, with 16 bases between. The CDR3 here is CAWSVRAGRSETQYF. CDR3 in DNA: TGTGCCTGGAGTGTACGTGCAGGGAGGAGCGAGACCCAGTACTTC.

This chain connects TRBV9 to TRBJ2-5, with a weak D call TRBD2 (5 bases). The CDR3 totals 15 residues. Germline V gene sequence: CDR1 SGDLS, CDR2 YYNGEE. The ends were cut back, 2 bases at V and 5 bases at J, with 16 bases in the middle. CDR3 sequence reads: CASSVEPGVRETQYF. In DNA form, the CDR3 reads TGTGCCAGCAGCGTCGAGCCCGGGGTACGGGAGACCCAGTACTTC.